The next 2 T cell receptor beta chains were all read from a single sample in a study of blood T cell repertoires in COVID-19. Repertoires were generated with immunoSEQ multiplex PCR, while TCRdb's copy carries only in-frame clones and drops some. The sample lists roughly 20,000 clones; roughly 81% were seen once. Material for sequencing was peripheral blood. The receptors come from a man between 60 and 75 years old with acute or convalescent COVID-19.

The CDR3 is CATSPQISGANVLTF. The CDR3 coding sequence is TGTGCCACCAGTCCCCAAATCTCTGGGGCCAACGTCCTGACTTTC. The chain recombines TRBV24-1 with TRBJ2-6; D gene unclear. The V end lost 6 bases, the J end lost 0 bases, and 8 bases lay between the germline ends. Germline-derived CDR1 and CDR2 are KGHDR and SFDVKD. CDR3 length equals 15 residues.

The chain recombines TRBV4-1 with TRBJ1-2; D is possibly TRBD1 (6 bases). Germline lookup yields CDR1 MGHRA and CDR2 YSYEKL. The CDR3 has 14 amino acids. V lost 1 base, J lost 6 bases, and 12 bases lay in between. CDR3 region: CASSQGIQGDGYTF. The CDR3 DNA follows: TGCGCCAGCAGCCAAGGCATACAGGGAGATGGCTACACCTTC.